This T cell receptor beta chain appears in the sequencing data of a study of blood T cell repertoires in COVID-19. This CDR3 comprises 14 residues. Germline CDR1 SGHNT, CDR2 YENEEA. V was clipped by 5 bases and J by 4 bases; unmatched bases: 2. Using immunoSEQ multiplex PCR, the repertoire was profiled, and TCRdb retains in-frame clones only, with some absent. Of about 210,000 clones detected, around 81% appear once; the ten largest clones hold about 9.8%. The chain employs TRBV11-3 and TRBJ2-1, with 10 positions matching TRBD2. The TCR originated in a woman aged 45-60 years with acute COVID-19. The sample taken for sequencing was PBMCs or T cells enriched from blood (not recorded which). CDR3 coding DNA: TGTGCCAGCAGCGGTAGCGGGGGGTACAATGAGCAGTTCTTC. This translates into CASSGSGGYNEQFF.